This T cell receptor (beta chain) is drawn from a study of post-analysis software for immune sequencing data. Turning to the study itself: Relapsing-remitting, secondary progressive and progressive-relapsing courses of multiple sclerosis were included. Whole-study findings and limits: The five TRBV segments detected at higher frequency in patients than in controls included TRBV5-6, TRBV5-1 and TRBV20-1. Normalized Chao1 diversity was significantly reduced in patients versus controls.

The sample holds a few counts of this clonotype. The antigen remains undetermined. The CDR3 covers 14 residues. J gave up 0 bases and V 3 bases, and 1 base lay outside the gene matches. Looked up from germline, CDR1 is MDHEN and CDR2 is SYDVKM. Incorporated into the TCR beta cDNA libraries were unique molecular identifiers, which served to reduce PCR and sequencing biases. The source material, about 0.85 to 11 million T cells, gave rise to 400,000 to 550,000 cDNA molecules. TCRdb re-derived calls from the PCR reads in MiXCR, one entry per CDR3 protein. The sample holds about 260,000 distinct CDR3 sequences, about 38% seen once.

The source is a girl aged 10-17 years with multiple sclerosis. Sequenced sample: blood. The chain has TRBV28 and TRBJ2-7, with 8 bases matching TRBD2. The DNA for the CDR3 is TGTGCCAGCAGTTTCGGGACTAGCTCCTACGAGCAGTACTTC. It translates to CASSFGTSSYEQYF.